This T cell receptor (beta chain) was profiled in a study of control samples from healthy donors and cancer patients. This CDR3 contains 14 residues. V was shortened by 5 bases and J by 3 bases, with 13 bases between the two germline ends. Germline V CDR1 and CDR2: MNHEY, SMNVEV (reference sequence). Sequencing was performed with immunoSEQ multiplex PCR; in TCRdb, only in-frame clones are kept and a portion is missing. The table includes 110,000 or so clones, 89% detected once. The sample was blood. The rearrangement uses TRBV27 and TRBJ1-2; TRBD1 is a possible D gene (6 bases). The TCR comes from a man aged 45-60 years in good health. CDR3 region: CASSPGGGYYGYTF. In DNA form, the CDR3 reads TGTGCCAGCAGTCCCGGGGGGGGCTACTATGGCTACACCTTC.